The source of this T cell receptor (beta chain) is a study of CD8+ T cells in alopecia areata. Overall study context: C3H/HeJ donors aged roughly 6-12 months with spontaneous alopecia supplied skin grafted onto roughly 7-11-week-old female C3H/HeJ mice.

General study findings and limits: Mice showed TCR sharing more clearly than patients did, possibly owing to HLA.

cDNA serving as the sequencing template came from extracted, reverse transcribed RNA. Sequencing was performed with immunoSEQ multiplex PCR; in TCRdb, only in-frame clones are kept and a portion is missing. This sample has 200,000 to 300,000 clones, each found more than once. Concerning this clone: Its antigen is not known. The genes and germline here are from mouse. The sequenced fragment ends 4 residues before the CDR3 boundary, so the rest is inferred from the germline J gene.

Sorting of pooled cutaneous lymph node cells was based on CD4, CD8alpha, NKG2D, NKG2ACE and other markers. The length of the CDR3 is 16 residues. In germline, CDR1 is NSHNY, CDR2 SYGAGN. V lost 2 bases, J lost 2 bases, and 9 bases stayed unmatched. Material for sequencing was CD4+ T cells sorted from a lymph node. The sequence was collected from a C3H/HeJ mouse with alopecia areata. Strain MHC haplotype: H2-k. The chain couples TRBV13-1 to TRBJ1-2, with TRBD1 matching 7 bases. The CDR3: CASSEPTGEENSDYTF. CDR3 DNA (partial): TGTGCCAGCAGTGAACCCACAGGGGAGGAGAACTCC.